This T cell receptor (beta chain) was obtained from a study of T cell responses to AZD1222 COVID-19 vaccine. CDR3 length: 11 amino acids. The V and J ends lost 9 bases and 3 bases respectively, with 9 bases between them. Germline CDR1 and CDR2: MRHNA and SNTAGT. The sample holds many counts of this clone. Antigen: not known. Method: immunoSEQ multiplex PCR; TCRdb's copy keeps in-frame clones and lacks some. This sample carries about 100,000 clones, 70% to 90% of them seen once, and the ten largest clones take under 3%. Study conclusions and caveats: Mostly white British, mostly female donors; authors suggested clonal diversity may be underestimated. Sampling captured repertoires only after the peak T cell response.

The clonotype comes from an adult who received the AZD1222 COVID-19 vaccine. The V gene is TRBV6-4, the J gene TRBJ2-7; D gene uncertain. This specimen consisted of peripheral blood, obtained 28 days after the second AZD1222 dose. In DNA form, the CDR3 reads TGTGCCAGACGGGTACTCTACGAGCAGTACTTC. Translating it yields CARRVLYEQYF.